These T cell receptor beta chains were read from a single sample in a study of cytomegalovirus exposure and HLA in healthy donors. Produced via immunoSEQ multiplex PCR; TCRdb's table is partial and in-frame only. This table holds about 150,000 clones, 80% found once. Sequenced material: PBMCs. The origin of the receptors is a man aged 25-45 years in good health and CMV-seropositive. Both conserved end residues are trimmed from each CDR3. D genes are given only for firm matches. Size is stated for part of the rows, as once, few or many counts, or as a class when the clone is expanded.

v_call,clone_size,d_call,j_call,cdr3_aa
TRBV5-6,once,TRBD1,TRBJ1-5,ASSLAITGETQPQH
TRBV6-1,.,TRBD1,TRBJ2-3,ASRSTGNTDTQY
TRBV7-2,.,.,TRBJ1-1,ASSSLNVNTEAF
TRBV5-1,.,TRBD1,TRBJ2-5,ASSPGTGGFETQY
TRBV4-2,.,TRBD2,TRBJ2-1,ASSQEPQREIYNEQF
TRBV28,.,.,TRBJ2-2,ASTPSARGTGELF
TRBV29-1,.,TRBD2,TRBJ2-1,SVTEPWTSGRLNEQF
TRBV7-3,.,TRBD2,TRBJ2-3,ASSRTSGSTDTQY
TRBV5-8,once,TRBD2,TRBJ2-7,ASSLFSGSFSEQY
TRBV6-5,once,.,TRBJ2-7,ASSYSRTYEQY
TRBV25-1,.,TRBD1,TRBJ1-2,ASSDPAGTGGYGYT
TRBV19,.,TRBD2,TRBJ2-1,ASSHKPGLAGGEQF
TRBV6-6,.,TRBD1,TRBJ1-5,ASTTGGFNQPQH
TRBV7-6,.,.,TRBJ2-7,ASSPGAYYEQY
TRBV7-9,.,TRBD1,TRBJ1-5,ASTQGEGNQPQH
TRBV2,.,TRBD2,TRBJ2-3,ASSEGRARDTQY
TRBV5-1,.,.,TRBJ2-1,ASSPGTAISWQF
TRBV10-3,few,TRBD2,TRBJ2-3,AISRTPSGEEDTQY
TRBV7-9,.,.,TRBJ1-1,ASSLSGPYRDTEAF
TRBV7-2,.,.,TRBJ2-7,ASSLPPTYEQY
TRBV11-2,.,.,TRBJ2-7,ASSSEFGGNYEQY
TRBV19,.,TRBD2,TRBJ2-2,ASQRGNTGELF